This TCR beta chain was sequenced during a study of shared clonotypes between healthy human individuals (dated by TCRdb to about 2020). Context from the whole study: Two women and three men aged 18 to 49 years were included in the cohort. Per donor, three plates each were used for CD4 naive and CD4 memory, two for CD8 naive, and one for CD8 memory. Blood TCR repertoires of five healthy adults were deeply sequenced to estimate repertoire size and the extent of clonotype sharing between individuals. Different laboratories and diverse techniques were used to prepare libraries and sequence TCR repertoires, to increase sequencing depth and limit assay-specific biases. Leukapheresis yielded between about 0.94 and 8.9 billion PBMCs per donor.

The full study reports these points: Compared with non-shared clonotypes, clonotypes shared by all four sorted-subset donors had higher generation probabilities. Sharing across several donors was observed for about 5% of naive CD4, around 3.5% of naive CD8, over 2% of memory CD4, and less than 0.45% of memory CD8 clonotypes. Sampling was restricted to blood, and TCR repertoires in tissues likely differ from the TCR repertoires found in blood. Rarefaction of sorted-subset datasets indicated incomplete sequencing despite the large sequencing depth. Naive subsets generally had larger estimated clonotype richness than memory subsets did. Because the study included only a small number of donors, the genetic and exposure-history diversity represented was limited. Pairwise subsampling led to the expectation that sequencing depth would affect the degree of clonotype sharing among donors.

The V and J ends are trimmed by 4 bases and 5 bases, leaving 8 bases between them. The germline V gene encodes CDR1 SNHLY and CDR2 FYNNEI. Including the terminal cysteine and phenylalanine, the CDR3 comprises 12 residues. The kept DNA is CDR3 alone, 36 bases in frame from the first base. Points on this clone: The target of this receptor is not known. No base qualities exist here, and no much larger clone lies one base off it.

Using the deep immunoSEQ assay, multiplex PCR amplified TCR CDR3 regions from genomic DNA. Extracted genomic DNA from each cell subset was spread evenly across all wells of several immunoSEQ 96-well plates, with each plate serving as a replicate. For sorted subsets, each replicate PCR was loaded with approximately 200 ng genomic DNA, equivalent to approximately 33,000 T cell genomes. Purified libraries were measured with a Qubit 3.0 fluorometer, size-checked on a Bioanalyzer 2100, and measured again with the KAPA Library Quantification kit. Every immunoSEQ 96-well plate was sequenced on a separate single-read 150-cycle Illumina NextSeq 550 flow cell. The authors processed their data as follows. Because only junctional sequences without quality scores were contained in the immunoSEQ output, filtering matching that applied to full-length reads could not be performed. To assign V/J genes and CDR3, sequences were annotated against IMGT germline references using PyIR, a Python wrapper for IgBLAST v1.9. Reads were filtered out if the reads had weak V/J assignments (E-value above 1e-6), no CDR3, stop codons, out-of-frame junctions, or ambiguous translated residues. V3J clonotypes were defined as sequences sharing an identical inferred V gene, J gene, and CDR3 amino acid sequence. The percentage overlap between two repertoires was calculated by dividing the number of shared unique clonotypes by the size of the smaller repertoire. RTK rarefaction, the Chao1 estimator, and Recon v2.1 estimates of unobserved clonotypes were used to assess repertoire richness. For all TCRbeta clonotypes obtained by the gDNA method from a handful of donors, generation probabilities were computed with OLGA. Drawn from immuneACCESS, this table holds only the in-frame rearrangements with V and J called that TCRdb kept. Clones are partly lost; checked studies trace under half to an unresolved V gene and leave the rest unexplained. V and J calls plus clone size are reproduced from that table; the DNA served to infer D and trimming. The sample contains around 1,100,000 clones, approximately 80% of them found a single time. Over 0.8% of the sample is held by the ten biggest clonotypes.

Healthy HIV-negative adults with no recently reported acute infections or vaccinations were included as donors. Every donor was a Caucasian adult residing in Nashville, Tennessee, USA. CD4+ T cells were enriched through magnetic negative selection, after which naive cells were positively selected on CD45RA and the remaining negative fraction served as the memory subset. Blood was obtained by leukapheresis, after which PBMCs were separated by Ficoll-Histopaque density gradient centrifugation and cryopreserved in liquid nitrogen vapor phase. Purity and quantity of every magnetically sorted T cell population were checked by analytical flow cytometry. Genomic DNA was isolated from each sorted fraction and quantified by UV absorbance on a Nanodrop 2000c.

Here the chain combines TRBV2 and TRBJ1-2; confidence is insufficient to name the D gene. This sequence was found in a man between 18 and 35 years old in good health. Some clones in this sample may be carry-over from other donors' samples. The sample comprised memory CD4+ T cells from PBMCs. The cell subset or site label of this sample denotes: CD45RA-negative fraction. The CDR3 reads CASSASLYGYTF. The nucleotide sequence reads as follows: TGTGCCAGCAGTGCGAGCCTGTATGGCTACACCTTC.